Here is one TCR beta chain with its context. Its cognate antigen is unknown. This specimen comes from a study of T cell responses to AZD1222 COVID-19 vaccine. With 0 bases removed from V and 2 bases from J, the gap between germline ends came to 3 bases. This CDR3 is built from 13 residues. CDR1 and CDR2 from the germline V gene are SGHRS and YFSETQ. The method was immunoSEQ multiplex PCR; TCRdb's version includes in-frame clones alone and lacks a portion of them. This sample has some 72,000 clones, with about 91% found just once. Notes on the study in general: With dominance at 160-218 and 743-854, vaccine-associated CD4 TCRs spanned spike. Seropositive at baseline were only 5 to 7 AZD1222 recipients. The donor cohort was predominantly white British with a female majority, and clonal diversity may have been underestimated.

The clonotype was recovered from an adult in good health. This chain uses TRBV5-1 with TRBJ1-5; D not certain. The specimen comprised peripheral blood, sampled on day 0 of MenACWY control vaccination. CDR3 loop: CASSLDRNQPQHF. Here the CDR3 DNA reads TGCGCCAGCAGCTTGGATCGCAATCAGCCCCAGCATTTT. Based on the CDR3 plus reference TRBV5-1 and TRBJ1-5, the full variable domain is KAGVTQTPRYLIKTRGQQVTLSCSPISGHRSVSWYQQTPGQGLQFLFEYFSETQRNKGNFPGRFSGRQFSNSRSEMNVSTLELGDSALYLCASSLDRNQPQHFGDGTRLSIL.